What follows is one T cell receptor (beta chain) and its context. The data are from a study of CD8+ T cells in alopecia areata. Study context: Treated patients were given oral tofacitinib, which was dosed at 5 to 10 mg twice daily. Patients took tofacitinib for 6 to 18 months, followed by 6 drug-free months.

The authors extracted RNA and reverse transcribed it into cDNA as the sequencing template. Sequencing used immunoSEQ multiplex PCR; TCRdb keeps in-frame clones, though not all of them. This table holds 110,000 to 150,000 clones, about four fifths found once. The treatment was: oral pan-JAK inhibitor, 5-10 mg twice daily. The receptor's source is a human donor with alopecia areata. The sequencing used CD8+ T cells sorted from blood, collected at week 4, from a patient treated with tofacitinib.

The CDR3 DNA reads as TGCAGCGTTGAACAGGGGGCGCCTGGCTACACCTTC. It encodes CSVEQGAPGYTF. The V gene is TRBV29-1, the J gene TRBJ1-2, with TRBD1 matching over 8 bases. With V trimmed by 2 bases and J by 7 bases, 3 bases remained unmatched. Germline CDR1 is SQVTM and CDR2 is ANQGSEA. This CDR3 is built from 12 residues.